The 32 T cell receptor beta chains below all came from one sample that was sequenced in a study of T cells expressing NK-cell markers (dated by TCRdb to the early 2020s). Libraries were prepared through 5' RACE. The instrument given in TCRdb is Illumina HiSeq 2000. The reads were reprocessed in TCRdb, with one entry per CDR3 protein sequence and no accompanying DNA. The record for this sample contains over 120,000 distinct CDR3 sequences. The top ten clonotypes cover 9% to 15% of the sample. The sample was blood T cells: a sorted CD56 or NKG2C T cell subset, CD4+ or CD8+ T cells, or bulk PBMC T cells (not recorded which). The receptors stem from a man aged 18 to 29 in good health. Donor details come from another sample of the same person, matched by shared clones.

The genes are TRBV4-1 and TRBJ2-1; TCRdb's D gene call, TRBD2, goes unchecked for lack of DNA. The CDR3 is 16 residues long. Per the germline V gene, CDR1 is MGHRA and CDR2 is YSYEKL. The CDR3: CASSPGASGGYNEQFF.

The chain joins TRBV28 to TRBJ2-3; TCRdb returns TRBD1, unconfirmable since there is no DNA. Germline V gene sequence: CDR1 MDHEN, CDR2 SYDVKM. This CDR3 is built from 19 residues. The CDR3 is CASSLKDLMGRGGADTQYF.

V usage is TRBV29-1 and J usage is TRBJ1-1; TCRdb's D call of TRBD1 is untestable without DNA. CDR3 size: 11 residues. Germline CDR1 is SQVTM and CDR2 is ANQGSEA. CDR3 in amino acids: CSVTAMAEAFF. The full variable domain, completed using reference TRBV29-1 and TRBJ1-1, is SAVISQKPSRDICQRGTSLTIQCQVDSQVTMMFWYRQQPGQSLTLIATANQGSEATYESGFVIDKFPISRPNLTFSTLTVSNMSPEDSSIYLCSVTAMAEAFFGQGTRLTVV.

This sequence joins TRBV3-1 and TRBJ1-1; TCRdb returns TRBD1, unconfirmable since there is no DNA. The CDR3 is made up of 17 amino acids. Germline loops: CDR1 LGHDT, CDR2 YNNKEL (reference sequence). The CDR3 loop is CASSRELLWTANTEAFF.

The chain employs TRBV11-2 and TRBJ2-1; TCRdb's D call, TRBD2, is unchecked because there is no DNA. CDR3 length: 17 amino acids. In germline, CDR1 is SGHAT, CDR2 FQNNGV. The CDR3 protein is CASSLDLAGGPHNEQFF. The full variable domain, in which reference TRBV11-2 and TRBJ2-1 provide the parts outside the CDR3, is EAGVAQSPRYKIIEKRQSVAFWCNPISGHATLYWYQQILGQGPKLLIQFQNNGVVDDSQLPKDRFSAERLKGVDSTLKIQPAKLEDSAVYLCASSLDLAGGPHNEQFFGPGTRLTVL.

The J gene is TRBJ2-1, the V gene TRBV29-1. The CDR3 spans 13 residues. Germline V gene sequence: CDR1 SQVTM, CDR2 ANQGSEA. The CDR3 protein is CSGTGGTYNEQFF.

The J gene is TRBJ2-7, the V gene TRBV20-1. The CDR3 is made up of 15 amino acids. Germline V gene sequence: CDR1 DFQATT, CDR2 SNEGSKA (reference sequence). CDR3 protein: CSARDSMTVSYEQYF.

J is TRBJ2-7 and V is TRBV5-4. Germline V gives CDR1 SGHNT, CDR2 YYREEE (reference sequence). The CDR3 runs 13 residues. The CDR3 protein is CASSLTESYEQYF.

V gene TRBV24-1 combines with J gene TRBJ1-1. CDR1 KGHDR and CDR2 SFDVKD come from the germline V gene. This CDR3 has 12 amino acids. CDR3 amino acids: CATSDAGPGAFF.

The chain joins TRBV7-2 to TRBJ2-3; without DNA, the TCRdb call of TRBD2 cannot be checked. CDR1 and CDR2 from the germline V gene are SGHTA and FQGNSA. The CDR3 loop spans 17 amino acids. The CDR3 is CASSLGAGGILGDTQYF.

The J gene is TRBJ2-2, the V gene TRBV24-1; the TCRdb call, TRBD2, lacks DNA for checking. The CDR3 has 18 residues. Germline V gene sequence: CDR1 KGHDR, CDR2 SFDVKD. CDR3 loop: CATSDSGLAEIDAGELFF.

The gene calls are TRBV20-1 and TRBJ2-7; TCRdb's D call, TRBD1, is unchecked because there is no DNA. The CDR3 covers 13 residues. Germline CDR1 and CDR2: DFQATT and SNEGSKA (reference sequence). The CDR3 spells CSARAGFSYEQYF.

The CDR3 here is CATSRENEKLFF. The chain joins TRBV15 to TRBJ1-4. The CDR3 contains 12 residues. Germline V CDR1 and CDR2: LNHNV, YYDKDF (reference sequence).

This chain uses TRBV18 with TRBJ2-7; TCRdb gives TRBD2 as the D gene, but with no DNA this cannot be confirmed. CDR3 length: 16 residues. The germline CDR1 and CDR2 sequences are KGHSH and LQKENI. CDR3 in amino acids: CASSSPGLAGAGEQYF.

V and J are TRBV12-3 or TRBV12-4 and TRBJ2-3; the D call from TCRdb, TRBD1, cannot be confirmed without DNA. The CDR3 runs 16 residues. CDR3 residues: CASSFTGNLVTDTQYF.

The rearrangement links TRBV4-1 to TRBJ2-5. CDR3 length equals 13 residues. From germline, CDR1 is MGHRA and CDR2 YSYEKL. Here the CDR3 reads CASSQVLRETQYF.

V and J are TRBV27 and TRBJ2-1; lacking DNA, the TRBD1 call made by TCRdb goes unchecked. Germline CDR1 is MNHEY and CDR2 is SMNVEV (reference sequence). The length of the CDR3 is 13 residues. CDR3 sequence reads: CASSLTGVGEQFF.

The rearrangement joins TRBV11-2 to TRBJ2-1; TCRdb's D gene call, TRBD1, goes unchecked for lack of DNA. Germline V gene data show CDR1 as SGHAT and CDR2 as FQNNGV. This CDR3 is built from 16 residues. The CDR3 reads CASIPLWRSSYNEQFF.

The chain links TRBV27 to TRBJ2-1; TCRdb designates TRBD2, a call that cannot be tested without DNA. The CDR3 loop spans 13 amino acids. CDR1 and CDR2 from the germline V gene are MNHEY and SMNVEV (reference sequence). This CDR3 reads CASSFGPAEGQFF.

Here the CDR3 reads CASSPPAGSGKRYEQYF. The J gene is TRBJ2-7, the V gene TRBV18. Looked up from germline, CDR1 is KGHSH and CDR2 is LQKENI. The CDR3 sequence is 17 residues long.

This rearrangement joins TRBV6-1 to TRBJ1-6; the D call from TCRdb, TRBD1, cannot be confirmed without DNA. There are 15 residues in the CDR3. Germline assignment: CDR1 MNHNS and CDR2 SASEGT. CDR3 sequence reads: CASSPTGGRNSPLHF.

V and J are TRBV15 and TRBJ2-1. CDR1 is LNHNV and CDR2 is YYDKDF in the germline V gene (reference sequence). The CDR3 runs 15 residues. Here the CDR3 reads CATSRGIAGDNEQFF.

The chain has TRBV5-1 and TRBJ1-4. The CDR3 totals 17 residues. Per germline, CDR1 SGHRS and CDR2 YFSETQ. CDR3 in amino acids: CASSLYYGGPFGEKLFF.

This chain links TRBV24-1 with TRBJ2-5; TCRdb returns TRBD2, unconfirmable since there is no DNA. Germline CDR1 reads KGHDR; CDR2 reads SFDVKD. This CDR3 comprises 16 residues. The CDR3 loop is CATSDLAGGIGETQYF.

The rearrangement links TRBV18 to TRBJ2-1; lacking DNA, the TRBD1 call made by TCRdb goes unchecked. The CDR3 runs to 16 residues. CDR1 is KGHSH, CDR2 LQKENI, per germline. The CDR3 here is CASSPVGQGEGNEQFF. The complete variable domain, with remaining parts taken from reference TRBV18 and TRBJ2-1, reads NAGVMQNPRHLVRRRGQEARLRCSPMKGHSHVYWYRQLPEEGLKFMVYLQKENIIDESGMPKERFSAEFPKEGPSILRIQQVVRGDSAAYFCASSPVGQGEGNEQFFGPGTRLTVL.

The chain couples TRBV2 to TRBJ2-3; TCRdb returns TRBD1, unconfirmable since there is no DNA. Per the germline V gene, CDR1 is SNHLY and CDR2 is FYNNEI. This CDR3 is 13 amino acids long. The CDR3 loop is CASSRDPTDTQYF.

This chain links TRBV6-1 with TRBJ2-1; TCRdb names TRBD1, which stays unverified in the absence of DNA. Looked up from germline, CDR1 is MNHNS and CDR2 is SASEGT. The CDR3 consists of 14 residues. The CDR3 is CATSGTVAYNEQFF.

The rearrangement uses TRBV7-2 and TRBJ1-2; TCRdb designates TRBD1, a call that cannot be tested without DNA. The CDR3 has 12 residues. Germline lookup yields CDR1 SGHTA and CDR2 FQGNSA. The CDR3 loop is CASSPGMRGYTF.

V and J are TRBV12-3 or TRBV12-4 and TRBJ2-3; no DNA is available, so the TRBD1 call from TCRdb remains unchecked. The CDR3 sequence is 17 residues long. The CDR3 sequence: CASSSTSGTFSTDTQYF.

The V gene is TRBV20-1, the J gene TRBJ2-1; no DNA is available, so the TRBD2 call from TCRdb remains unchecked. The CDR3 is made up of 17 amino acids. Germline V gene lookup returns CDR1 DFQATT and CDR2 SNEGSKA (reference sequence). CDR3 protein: CSARDYKTSGRAIEQFF.

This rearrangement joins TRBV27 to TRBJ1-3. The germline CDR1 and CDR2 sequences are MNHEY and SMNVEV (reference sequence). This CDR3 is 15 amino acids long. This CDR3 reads CASSFYQPSGNTIYF.

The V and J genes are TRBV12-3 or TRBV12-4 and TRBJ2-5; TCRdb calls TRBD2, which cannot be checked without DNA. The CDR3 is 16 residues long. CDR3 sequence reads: CASSPGTHEGGETQYF.